Following are 29 T cell receptor beta chains from one sample sequenced in a study of shared clonotypes between healthy human individuals. Produced via immunoSEQ multiplex PCR; TCRdb's table is partial and in-frame only. In the table there are over 950,000 clones, about 80% of which are singletons. Sequenced: memory CD4+ T cells from PBMCs. Stated subset: CD45RA-negative fraction. The receptor source for this set is a man between 18 and 29 years old in good health. Some clones in this sample may be carry-over from other donors' samples.

The chain combines TRBV27 with TRBJ1-6; unclear D gene. Germline values: CDR1 MNHEY, CDR2 SMNVEV (reference sequence). V was shortened by 4 bases and J by 9 bases, with 10 bases between the two germline ends. The CDR3 covers 13 residues. The CDR3 region has the DNA TGTGCCAGCAGTTGGAGCCTGCGTTCACCCCTCCACTTT. Protein: CASSWSLRSPLHF.

The chain couples TRBV4-3 to TRBJ2-3; no reliable D call. This CDR3 has 17 amino acids. V gave up 1 base and J gave up 1 base, with 15 bases separating them. The germline CDR1 and CDR2 sequences are LGHNA and YSLEER. The CDR3 DNA reads TGCGCCAGCAGCCAAGGCATCCGCGGCCAAGGCACAGATACGCAGTATTTT. Its translation: CASSQGIRGQGTDTQYF.

The chain recombines TRBV28 with TRBJ1-2; weak D call: TRBD1 (6 bases). CDR3 length equals 12 residues. V was cut by 7 bases and J by 4 bases, with 10 bases left in between. The V gene's germline CDR1 is MDHEN and CDR2 SYDVKM. CDR3 amino acids: CASTPDSYGYTF. CDR3 DNA: TGTGCCAGCACTCCGGACAGCTATGGCTACACCTTC.

Of note for this clone: The sample holds other DNA sequences that translate to the same CDR3. This chain uses TRBV7-2 with TRBJ1-1; D is unclear. This CDR3 is 14 amino acids long. Germline V lookup: CDR1 SGHTA, CDR2 FQGNSA. The V end lost 2 bases, the J end lost 0 bases, and 7 bases lay between the germline ends. CDR3 protein: CASSLNRVNTEAFF. CDR3 bases: TGTGCCAGCAGCTTAAATAGGGTGAACACTGAAGCTTTCTTT.

This clone was seen repeatedly, ten times or more. This rearrangement joins TRBV28 to TRBJ1-2; possible D gene TRBD1, 5 bases. The CDR3 is 15 residues long. Germline assignment: CDR1 MDHEN and CDR2 SYDVKM. Trimming stripped 5 bases from V and 3 bases from J, with 16 bases between. CDR3 sequence: CASSGHPGGDYGYTF. The CDR3 coding sequence is TGTGCCAGCAGTGGACACCCCGGGGGGGACTATGGCTACACCTTC.

V gene TRBV11-2 combines with J gene TRBJ1-1, with D perhaps TRBD1 (5 bases). The CDR3 covers 14 residues. Germline V gene data show CDR1 as SGHAT and CDR2 as FQNNGV. V was pared by 5 bases and J by 4 bases, with 14 bases between. The DNA of the CDR3 is TGTGCCAGCAGCCATACCGGGGGTGTCACTGAAGCTTTCTTT. Translation gives CASSHTGGVTEAFF.

As to this clone: A much larger clone is a single base away; this may be a read error. The chain uses TRBV15 and TRBJ2-7; D may correspond to TRBD1 or TRBD2 (5 bases each). The CDR3 runs 14 residues. The V gene lost 1 base and the J gene lost 3 bases, with 10 bases spanning the gap. Germline V lookup: CDR1 LNHNV, CDR2 YYDKDF (reference sequence). Here the CDR3 DNA reads TGTGCCACCAGCAGAGCCGGGGCATACTACGAGCAGTACTTC. It codes for CATSRAGAYYEQYF.

This clone was picked up a small number of times. The gene calls are TRBV6-5 and TRBJ1-2; D gene ambiguous. Germline CDR1 reads MNHEY; CDR2 reads SVGAGI. V lost 0 bases and J 4 bases, leaving 9 bases between the germline ends. The CDR3 runs to 14 residues. CDR3 protein: CASSYSEGIYGYTF. The CDR3 bases are TGTGCCAGCAGTTACTCGGAAGGGATCTATGGCTACACCTTC.

The chain carries TRBV5-6 and TRBJ1-3, with D possibly being TRBD1 (6 bases). The CDR3 extends over 18 amino acids. V dropped 4 bases and J dropped 0 bases, with 20 bases sitting between them. CDR1 is SGHDT, CDR2 YYEEEE, per germline. CDR3 coding DNA: TGTGCCAGCAGCCTGGCCCTAACAGGGATCCCCTCTGGAAACACCATATATTTT. It translates to CASSLALTGIPSGNTIYF.

This clone has just one count. The genes are TRBV7-9 and TRBJ2-7; D tentatively reads TRBD1 or TRBD2 (5 bases each). This CDR3 has 12 residues. Per the germline V gene, CDR1 is SEHNR and CDR2 is FQNEAQ (reference sequence). The germline V and J ends were trimmed by 5 bases and 6 bases, with 11 bases remaining between them. The CDR3 DNA reads as TGTGCCAGCAGCCCCTGGGACGGCGAGCAGTACTTC. It codes for CASSPWDGEQYF.

With regard to this clone: A much larger clone sits a single nucleotide away, making a read error possible. V and J are TRBV7-8 and TRBJ2-7; 8 bases line up with TRBD1. The germline CDR1 and CDR2 sequences are SGHVS and FQNEAQ. V lost 5 bases to trimming and J lost 7 bases; unmatched junction nucleotides: 7. There are 13 residues in the CDR3. As DNA, the CDR3 is TGTGCCAGCAGCCCGGACAGGGTGAGGGAGCAGTACTTC. Protein sequence: CASSPDRVREQYF.

The V gene is TRBV19, the J gene TRBJ2-1; D uncertain. The CDR3 runs 10 residues. In germline, CDR1 is LNHDA, CDR2 SQIVND (reference sequence). Trimming removed 6 bases from V and 8 bases from J, with 5 bases in between. The CDR3 sequence: CASRGDEQFF. CDR3 sequence (DNA): TGTGCCAGTAGGGGCGATGAGCAGTTCTTC.

In its sample, this clone was seen many times. The chain is built from TRBV9 and TRBJ1-4, with D perhaps TRBD1 (5 bases). V gave up 4 bases and J gave up 7 bases, with 17 bases separating them. The CDR3 length is 15 residues. CDR1 is SGDLS and CDR2 is YYNGEE in the germline V gene. The CDR3 DNA is TGTGCCAGCAGCCCAGGAGGGGCGGAAATTGAAAAACTGTTTTTT. Protein sequence: CASSPGGAEIEKLFF.

The chain employs TRBV30 and TRBJ2-1; weak D call: TRBD2 (6 bases). Trimming took off 0 bases at V and 4 bases at J, with 16 bases between the two ends. Germline V gene sequence: CDR1 GTSNPN, CDR2 SVGIG (reference sequence). CDR3 size: 16 residues. The CDR3 coding sequence is TGTGCCTGGAGTGTACACGGGAGAAATAGGTACAATGAGCAGTTCTTC. This codes for CAWSVHGRNRYNEQFF.

The chain uses TRBV7-3 and TRBJ2-1; D may be TRBD1 (6 bases). This CDR3 is built from 12 residues. Per germline, CDR1 SGHTA and CDR2 FQGTGA. V lost 5 bases, J lost 10 bases, and 12 bases lay in between. CDR3 DNA: TGTGCCAGCAGCGAACGCACAGGGGAGCAGTTCTTC. Amino acid sequence: CASSERTGEQFF.

This clone has more than one count but fewer than ten. The chain employs TRBV5-1 and TRBJ2-7, with TRBD1 matching over 7 bases. From germline, CDR1 is SGHRS and CDR2 YFSETQ. This CDR3 contains 15 residues. Trimming cost V 4 bases and J 3 bases; bases outside gene matches: 10. The CDR3: CASSNAGGNIYEQYF. The CDR3 DNA is TGCGCCAGCAGCAATGCAGGGGGAAACATCTACGAGCAGTACTTC. Using reference TRBV5-1 and TRBJ2-7 for the parts outside the CDR3, the full variable domain is KAGVTQTPRYLIKTRGQQVTLSCSPISGHRSVSWYQQTPGQGLQFLFEYFSETQRNKGNFPGRFSGRQFSNSRSEMNVSTLELGDSALYLCASSNAGGNIYEQYFGPGTRLTVT.

V is TRBV6-5 and J is TRBJ1-5; D is undetermined. Germline V gene lookup returns CDR1 MNHEY and CDR2 SVGAGI. The ends were cut back, 6 bases at V and 3 bases at J, with 9 bases in the middle. This CDR3 has 13 amino acids. The CDR3 coding sequence is TGTGCCAGCAGCCAGAAGGTCAATCAGCCCCAGCATTTT. Translated, it gives CASSQKVNQPQHF.

This rearrangement joins TRBV2 to TRBJ2-3; 13 bases are shared with TRBD2. The CDR3 runs to 18 residues. Germline V gives CDR1 SNHLY, CDR2 FYNNEI. V dropped 7 bases and J dropped 2; count of bases not matched to a gene: 12. The CDR3 sequence: CASTPGGLAGSYTDTQYF. The DNA for the CDR3 is TGTGCCAGCACCCCCGGGGGACTAGCGGGGTCATACACAGATACGCAGTATTTT. Drawing the rest from reference TRBV2 and TRBJ2-3, the complete variable domain is EPEVTQTPSHQVTQMGQEVILRCVPISNHLYFYWYRQILGQKVEFLVSFYNNEISEKSEIFDDQFSVERPDGSNFTLKIRSTKLEDSAMYFCASTPGGLAGSYTDTQYFGPGTRLTVL.

This clone was counted a few times. A single base is all that separates this from a far larger clone, so a read error is likely. The CDR3 DNA is TGTACCTGGAGTGTAATCGGCAACCTTGGGACCCAGTACTTC. Protein sequence: CTWSVIGNLGTQYF. The V gene is TRBV30, the J gene TRBJ2-5; D is ambiguous. The germline CDR1 and CDR2 sequences are GTSNPN and SVGIG (reference sequence). This CDR3 spans 14 amino acids.

This clone appeared once. This chain uses TRBV10-2 with TRBJ1-1, with D unresolved. The germline CDR1 and CDR2 sequences are WSHSY and SAAADI. The CDR3 spans 15 residues. The V and J ends lost 6 bases and 1 base respectively, with 15 bases between them. CDR3: CASRSSVVANTEAFF. The CDR3 region has the DNA TGCGCCAGCAGATCTTCGGTCGTGGCGAACACTGAAGCTTTCTTT.

The chain links TRBV6-5 to TRBJ2-1, with 12 bases matching TRBD2. After removal of 4 bases from V and 5 bases from J, the junction contained 3 bases not matched to a gene. The length of the CDR3 is 15 residues. From germline, CDR1 is MNHEY and CDR2 SVGAGI. The CDR3 region is CASSSLAGGNNEQFF. DNA for the CDR3: TGTGCCAGCAGTTCCCTAGCGGGAGGGAACAATGAGCAGTTCTTC.

CDR3 coding DNA: TGCGCCAGCAGCTTACTTCCTCAGCCGTATACCCAGTACTTC. It specifies CASSLLPQPYTQYF. This chain joins TRBV5-1 and TRBJ2-5; D unresolved. In germline, CDR1 is SGHRS, CDR2 YFSETQ. This CDR3 has 14 residues. With 2 bases removed from V and 8 bases from J, the gap between germline ends came to 16 bases.

V gene TRBV27 combines with J gene TRBJ1-1, with D possibly being TRBD1 (5 bases). Germline V CDR1 and CDR2: MNHEY, SMNVEV (reference sequence). Trimming shortened V by 2 bases and J by 5 bases, and 12 bases separated the two germline ends. The CDR3 spans 14 residues. The CDR3 is CASSLKGFDTEAFF. The CDR3 nucleotides read TGTGCCAGCAGTTTAAAGGGGTTCGATACTGAAGCTTTCTTT.

This chain joins TRBV28 and TRBJ2-5, with D possibly matching TRBD2 (6 bases). V was shortened by 4 bases and J by 3 bases, with 18 bases between the two germline ends. CDR1 and CDR2 from the germline V gene are MDHEN and SYDVKM. This CDR3 region has 16 residues. CDR3 sequence: CASSYRLGRGEETQYF. The DNA of the CDR3 is TGTGCCAGCAGTTACCGCCTCGGGAGAGGGGAAGAGACCCAGTACTTC.

The chain has TRBV18 and TRBJ1-4; tentatively, D is TRBD1 (5 bases). Germline V CDR1 and CDR2: KGHSH, LQKENI. The CDR3 length is 14 residues. Trimming removed 3 bases from V and 8 bases from J, with 13 bases in between. In DNA form, the CDR3 reads TGTGCCAGCTCACCTGCTGGGGACGGGGAAAAACTGTTTTTT. It codes for CASSPAGDGEKLFF.

This chain links TRBV14 with TRBJ2-1; D call uncertain. Trimming took 6 bases from V and 4 from J, leaving 13 bases between them. The CDR3 has 14 amino acids. Germline CDR1 reads SGHDN; CDR2 reads FVKESK. CDR3 in DNA: TGTGCCAGCAGGCCCCTTTTTGGATACAATGAGCAGTTCTTC. This translates into CASRPLFGYNEQFF. The variable domain in full, with the rest retrieved from reference TRBV14 and TRBJ2-1, is EAGVTQFPSHSVIEKGQTVTLRCDPISGHDNLYWYRRVMGKEIKFLLHFVKESKQDESGMPNNRFLAERTGGTYSTLKVQPAELEDSGVYFCASRPLFGYNEQFFGPGTRLTVL.

A word on this clone: A much larger clone lies one base from this, so it may be a read error. CDR3 residues: CAISQDSRTQRGEQYF. The CDR3 coding sequence is TGCGCCATCAGCCAAGACTCAAGGACGCAGAGGGGCGAGCAGTACTTC. The J gene is TRBJ2-7, the V gene TRBV4-1; possibly TRBD1 or TRBD2 for D (5 bases each). The CDR3 totals 16 residues. CDR1 is MGHRA, CDR2 YSYEKL, per germline.

V is TRBV10-3 and J is TRBJ1-4; D unresolved. CDR3 length equals 14 residues. The germline V gene encodes CDR1 ENHRY and CDR2 SYGVKD. Trimming left V 3 bases short and J 0 bases short, with 5 bases between. The CDR3 protein is CAISDVATNEKLFF. The CDR3 nucleotides read TGTGCCATCAGTGACGTTGCAACTAATGAAAAACTGTTTTTT.

J is TRBJ1-1 and V is TRBV6-1, with D unresolved. CDR1 is MNHNS, CDR2 SASEGT, per germline. The V end was cut by 6 bases, the J end by 4 bases, with 9 bases between. This CDR3 region has 12 residues. The CDR3 loop is CASRWLATEAFF. CDR3 coding DNA: TGTGCCAGCAGGTGGTTGGCCACTGAAGCTTTCTTT.